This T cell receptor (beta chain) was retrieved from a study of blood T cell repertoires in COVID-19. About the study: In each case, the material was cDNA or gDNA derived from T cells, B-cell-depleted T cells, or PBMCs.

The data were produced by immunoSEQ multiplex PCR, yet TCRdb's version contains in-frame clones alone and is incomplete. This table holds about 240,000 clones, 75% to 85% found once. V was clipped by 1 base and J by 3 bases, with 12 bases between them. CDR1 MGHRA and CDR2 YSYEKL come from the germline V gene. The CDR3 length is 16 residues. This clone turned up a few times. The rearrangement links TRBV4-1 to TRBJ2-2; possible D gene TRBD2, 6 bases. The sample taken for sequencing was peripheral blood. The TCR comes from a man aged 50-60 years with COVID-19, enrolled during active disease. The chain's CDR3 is CASSQGRGRYTGELFF. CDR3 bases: TGCGCCAGCAGCCAAGGTCGGGGGAGGTACACCGGGGAGCTGTTTTTT.